This T cell receptor beta chain came from a study of OX40 agonist ivuxolimab in advanced cancers. Germline V gene lookup returns CDR1 SQVTM and CDR2 ANQGSEA. The CDR3 loop spans 16 amino acids. V shed 3 bases and J shed 2 bases, with 19 bases lying between them. Notes on this clone: Its antigen is undetermined.

General study findings and limits: Some of the lowest clonal expansion was seen in partial responders at 0.1-3.0 mg/kg. At 0.1 to 3.0 mg/kg and by week 6, clonal expansion occurred in CD4+ and CD8+ blood T cells. Among expanded peripheral T cells, antigen specificity went undetermined.

Sequencing used immunoSEQ multiplex PCR; TCRdb keeps in-frame clones, though not all of them. The sample holds some 8,800 clones, about 90% seen once. The chain is built from TRBV29-1 and TRBJ2-5; D ambiguous. The sequencing here drew on CD4+ or CD8+ T cells sorted from blood, taken in a trial of the OX40 agonist ivuxolimab. The TCR was taken from an adult with an advanced solid tumor such as melanoma, head and neck, liver or kidney cancer. DNA for the CDR3: TGCAGCGTTGATGGCACAGCCAAAAAAAATCAAGAGACCCAGTACTTC. It specifies CSVDGTAKKNQETQYF.